This T cell receptor (beta chain) is from a study of cytomegalovirus exposure and HLA in healthy donors. General study results and limits: Several V segments, TRBV6-2 and TRBV6-3 among them, could not be told apart and were dropped. TCR beta V- and J-gene trimming, according to a later analysis, was linked to a missense DCLRE1C variant. The dataset shows that most TCR sequences were rare, while some public TCRs occurred in many donors. In a later analysis, several top co-occurrence clusters appeared linked to parvovirus B19, influenza, CMV and Epstein-Barr virus.

In the case of this clone: Its antigen remains unidentified.

CDR3 length equals 11 residues. Between the trimmed V and J ends, which lost 4 bases and 5 bases, there was a span of 6 bases. Germline V lookup: CDR1 SGDLS, CDR2 YYNGEE. Primers: 60 Vbeta forward and 13 Jbeta reverse. This table comes from immunoSEQ multiplex PCR, and its TCRdb copy is limited to in-frame clones, with some not included. Recorded here are about 110,000 clones; the top ten clones represent approximately 6.2%. V and J are TRBV9 and TRBJ1-2; perhaps TRBD1 as D (6 bases). Sequenced sample: PBMCs. This TCR was sampled from a man aged 35-49 years in good health and CMV-seropositive. This chain's CDR3 is CASSQGYGYTF. The DNA for the CDR3 is TGTGCCAGCAGCCAGGGGTATGGCTACACCTTC.